This TCR beta chain was sequenced in a study of CXCR3-negative and CXCR3-positive naive CD8 T cells. Study conclusions and caveats: Researchers report CXCR3 expression partially decreased after cryopreservation, with fresh PBMCs used in most assays. Comparison of naive cells showed more hydrophobic TRB CDR3s in CXCR3-positive than in CXCR3-negative naive cells.

The CDR3 is 17 residues long. Germline V CDR1 and CDR2: MNHEY, SVGAGI. Carrying UMI labels, the TRB cDNA libraries were prepared through 5' RACE. After re-calling the 5' RACE reads, TCRdb lists one entry per CDR3 protein, DNA absent. The table gives about 150,000 distinct CDR3 sequences; the top ten clones make up about 0.44% of it. As regards this clonotype: Its antigen is as yet unknown.

The J gene is TRBJ2-1, the V gene TRBV6-5; the TCRdb call, TRBD1, lacks DNA for checking. The clonotype comes from a human donor in good health. Some clones in this sample may be carry-over from other donors' samples. The material sequenced was naive CXCR3+ CD8+ T cells from blood. This sample's subset: CD45RO-CCR7+CD27+CD95- naive CD8+ T cells expressing CXCR3 (TNR3+). CDR3 sequence reads: CASSYTDLEGATNEQFF.